This T cell receptor beta chain was observed in a study of blood T cell repertoires in COVID-19. Trimming took off 1 base at V and 5 bases at J, with 14 bases between the two ends. The length of the CDR3 is 15 residues. In germline, CDR1 is SGHNT, CDR2 YENEEA. Assay: immunoSEQ multiplex PCR; the TCRdb copy retains only in-frame clones and omits some. The table has more than 35,000 clones, 69% seen once. This clone was recorded a few times. This clonotype was obtained from a man older than 75 with acute or convalescent COVID-19. The chain employs TRBV11-3 and TRBJ1-1; D is possibly TRBD1 (5 bases). Sequenced material: peripheral blood. CDR3 DNA sequence: TGTGCCAGCAGCTTAGCGGGGGGGGACCGGACTGAAGCTTTCTTT. The encoded protein is CASSLAGGDRTEAFF. The full variable domain, rest sourced from reference TRBV11-3 and TRBJ1-1, is EAGVVQSPRYKIIEKKQPVAFWCNPISGHNTLYWYLQNLGQGPELLIRYENEEAVDDSQLPKDRFSAERLKGVDSTLKIQPAELGDSAVYLCASSLAGGDRTEAFFGQGTRLTVV.